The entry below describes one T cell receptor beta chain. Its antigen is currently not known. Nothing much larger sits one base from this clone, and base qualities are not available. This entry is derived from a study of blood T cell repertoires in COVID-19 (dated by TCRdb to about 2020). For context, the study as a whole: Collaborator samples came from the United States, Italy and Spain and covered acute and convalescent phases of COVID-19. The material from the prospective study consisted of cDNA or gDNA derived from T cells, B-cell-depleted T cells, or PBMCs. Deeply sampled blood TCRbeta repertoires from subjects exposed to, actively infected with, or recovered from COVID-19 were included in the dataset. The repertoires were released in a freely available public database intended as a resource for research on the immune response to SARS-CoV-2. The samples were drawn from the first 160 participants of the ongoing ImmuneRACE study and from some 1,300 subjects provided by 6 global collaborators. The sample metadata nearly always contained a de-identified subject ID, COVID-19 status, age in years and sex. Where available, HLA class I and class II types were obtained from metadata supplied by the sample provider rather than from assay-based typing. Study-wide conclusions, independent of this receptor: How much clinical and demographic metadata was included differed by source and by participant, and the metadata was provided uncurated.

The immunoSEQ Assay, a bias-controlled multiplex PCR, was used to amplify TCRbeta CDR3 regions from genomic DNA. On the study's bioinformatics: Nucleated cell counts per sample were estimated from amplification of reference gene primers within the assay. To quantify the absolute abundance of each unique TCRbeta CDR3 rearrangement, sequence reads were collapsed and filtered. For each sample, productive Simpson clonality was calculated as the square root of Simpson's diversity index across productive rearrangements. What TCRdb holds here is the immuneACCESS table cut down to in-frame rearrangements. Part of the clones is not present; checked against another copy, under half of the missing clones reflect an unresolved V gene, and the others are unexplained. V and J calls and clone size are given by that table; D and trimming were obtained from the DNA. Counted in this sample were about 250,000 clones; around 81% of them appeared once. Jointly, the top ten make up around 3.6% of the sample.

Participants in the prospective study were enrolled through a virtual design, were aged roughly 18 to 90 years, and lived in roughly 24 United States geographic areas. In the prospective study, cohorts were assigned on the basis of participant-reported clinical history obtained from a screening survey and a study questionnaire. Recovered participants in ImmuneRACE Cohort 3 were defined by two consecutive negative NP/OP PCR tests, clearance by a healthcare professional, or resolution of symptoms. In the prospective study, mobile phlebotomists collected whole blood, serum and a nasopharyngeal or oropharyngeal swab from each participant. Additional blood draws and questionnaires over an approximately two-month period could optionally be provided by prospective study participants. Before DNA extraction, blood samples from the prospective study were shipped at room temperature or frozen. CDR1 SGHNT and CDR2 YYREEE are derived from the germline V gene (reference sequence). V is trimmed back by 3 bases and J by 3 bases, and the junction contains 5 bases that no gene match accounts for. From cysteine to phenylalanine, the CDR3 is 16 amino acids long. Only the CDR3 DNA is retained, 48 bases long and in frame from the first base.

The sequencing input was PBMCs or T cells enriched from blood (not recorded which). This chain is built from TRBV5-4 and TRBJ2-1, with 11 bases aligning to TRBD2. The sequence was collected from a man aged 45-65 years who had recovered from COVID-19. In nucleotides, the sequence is TGTGCCAGCAGCTCCCGACTAGCGGGAAACTACAATGAGCAGTTCTTC. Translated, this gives CASSSRLAGNYNEQFF.